The 3 T cell receptor beta chains below come from one sample, sequenced in a study of cytomegalovirus exposure and HLA in healthy donors. The repertoire was sequenced with immunoSEQ multiplex PCR; TCRdb's copy has only in-frame clones and lacks some. The data hold about 180,000 clones, with more than 75% observed a single time. Sequences were obtained from PBMCs. All receptors derive from a man in his late teens or twenties in good health and CMV-seropositive.

The gene calls are TRBV5-1 and TRBJ2-7; the match to TRBD1 covers 7 bases. The V gene's germline CDR1 is SGHRS and CDR2 YFSETQ. The V and J ends lost 0 bases and 5 bases, in that order; junction bases with no gene match: 5. The CDR3 runs 14 residues. The CDR3 DNA reads as TGCGCCAGCAGCTTGGATTCAGGGGGAGACGAGCAGTACTTC. Protein product: CASSLDSGGDEQYF.

This sequence joins TRBV18 and TRBJ1-1; possible D gene TRBD1, 5 bases. The CDR3 loop spans 12 amino acids. V lost 5 bases and J 7 bases, leaving 11 bases between the germline ends. Germline V gene data show CDR1 as KGHSH and CDR2 as LQKENI. CDR3 DNA sequence: TGTGCCAGCTCAATCAGGGTAGGTGAAGCTTTCTTT. Residues: CASSIRVGEAFF.

The CDR3: CASLASGGYHGDTQYF. The DNA of the CDR3 is TGTGCCAGCTTAGCTAGCGGGGGGTATCATGGGGATACGCAGTATTTT. The chain combines TRBV6-6 with TRBJ2-3; 11 bases match TRBD2. Trimming removed 8 bases from V and 6 bases from J; junction bases left unmatched: 13. Germline CDR1 MNHNY, CDR2 SVGAGI (reference sequence). The CDR3 extends over 16 amino acids.